What follows describes a single TCR beta chain. This sample was included in a study of cytotoxic CD8 clonotypes in ibrutinib-treated CLL. With sequencing, the targeted depth ranged from 1 in 200,000 to 1 in 1 million T cells. The repertoire was sequenced with immunoSEQ multiplex PCR; TCRdb's copy has only in-frame clones and lacks some. The table has some 140,000 clones, approximately 90% seen once. This CDR3 region has 13 residues. Germline V gene lookup returns CDR1 SGHTA and CDR2 FQGTGA. Germline trimming cut 5 bases from V and 3 bases from J; bases unmatched to any gene: 3. Sequencing used PBMCs, obtained after 12 months of ibrutinib treatment. The J gene is TRBJ1-2, the V gene TRBV7-3; TRBD1 agrees at 7 bases. The receptor's source is a human donor with chronic lymphocytic leukemia. In DNA form, the CDR3 reads TGTGCCAGCAGCCTCACAGGGGACTATGGCTACACCTTC. Translating it yields CASSLTGDYGYTF.